Listed below are T cell receptor beta chains from one sample, sequenced in a study of blood T cell repertoires in COVID-19. The repertoire was sequenced with immunoSEQ multiplex PCR; TCRdb's copy has only in-frame clones and lacks some. This table holds 150,000 to 200,000 clones, 90% found once. Sequencing was done on a sample of peripheral blood. These receptors all stem from a man in his fifties or sixties with acute or convalescent COVID-19. Both conserved end residues are part of each CDR3. D genes are given only for firm matches.

CDR3aa: CSASGAGTLTDTQYF
v_gene: TRBV20-1
d_gene: NA
j_gene: TRBJ2-3

CDR3aa: CASSPRALAGGTEQYF
v_gene: TRBV9
d_gene: TRBD2
j_gene: TRBJ2-7

CDR3aa: CAWSRGTAINYGYTF
v_gene: TRBV30
d_gene: TRBD1
j_gene: TRBJ1-2

CDR3aa: CASSLGESGTQYF
v_gene: TRBV7-3
d_gene: NA
j_gene: TRBJ2-5

CDR3aa: CASSQDLAAYQPQHF
v_gene: TRBV4-1
d_gene: NA
j_gene: TRBJ1-5

CDR3aa: CASSIVSGHTEAFF
v_gene: TRBV19
d_gene: NA
j_gene: TRBJ1-1

CDR3aa: CASSVTSVPNTGELFF
v_gene: TRBV9
d_gene: TRBD2
j_gene: TRBJ2-2

CDR3aa: CASSPRDRGPRGTEAFF
v_gene: TRBV7-9
d_gene: TRBD1
j_gene: TRBJ1-1

CDR3aa: CSVVLAGASDTQYF
v_gene: TRBV29-1
d_gene: TRBD2
j_gene: TRBJ2-3

CDR3aa: CASRNGQGPETQYF
v_gene: TRBV6-5
d_gene: NA
j_gene: TRBJ2-5

CDR3aa: CASSRSGGAKTGELFF
v_gene: TRBV7-2
d_gene: TRBD2
j_gene: TRBJ2-2

CDR3aa: CASSPQGQFNSPLHF
v_gene: TRBV18
d_gene: NA
j_gene: TRBJ1-6

CDR3aa: CASSSDAGGRKTQYF
v_gene: TRBV7-2
d_gene: TRBD2
j_gene: TRBJ2-5

CDR3aa: CASSGDRSLGYTF
v_gene: TRBV6-6
d_gene: NA
j_gene: TRBJ1-2

CDR3aa: CASSQLGLAYNEQFF
v_gene: TRBV27
d_gene: TRBD2
j_gene: TRBJ2-1

CDR3aa: CASSFLAGGDNEQFF
v_gene: TRBV28
d_gene: TRBD2
j_gene: TRBJ2-1

CDR3aa: CASSEGGSIRNTIYF
v_gene: TRBV25-1
d_gene: NA
j_gene: TRBJ1-3

CDR3aa: CASSWDINQPQHF
v_gene: TRBV6-5
d_gene: NA
j_gene: TRBJ1-5

CDR3aa: CASRLLLAGVVEQYF
v_gene: TRBV6-5
d_gene: TRBD2
j_gene: TRBJ2-7

CDR3aa: CASSQWGLSGKSNEQYF
v_gene: TRBV3-1/TRBV3-2
d_gene: TRBD2
j_gene: TRBJ2-7

CDR3aa: CASSFVGLNEQYF
v_gene: TRBV27
d_gene: NA
j_gene: TRBJ2-7

CDR3aa: CSVAVAYGYTF
v_gene: TRBV29-1
d_gene: NA
j_gene: TRBJ1-2